The 23 T cell receptor beta chains in this list originate from one sample, sequenced in a study of cytomegalovirus exposure and HLA in healthy donors (dated by TCRdb to 2016 to 2017). Library preparation was by the immunoSEQ multiplex PCR assay. The multiplex PCR relied on a mix of 60 forward primers for TCR Vbeta segments and 13 reverse primers for TCR Jbeta segments. TCRdb carries this immuneACCESS record with in-frame sequences only. Its versions omit some clonotypes, under half of them owing to an unresolved V gene in the studies checked, with the rest unexplained. This sample comprises approximately 100,000 clones, 60% to 85% of them detected only once. Under 3.5% of the sample goes to the ten largest clones. Sample: PBMCs. These receptor sequences come from a female donor in good health and CMV-seronegative.

The rearrangement uses TRBV10-3 and TRBJ2-7, with 9 bases lining up with TRBD2. Unmatched junction bases numbered 4, after V lost 10 bases and J lost 3 bases. Germline CDR1 reads ENHRY; CDR2 reads SYGVKD. The CDR3 loop spans 12 amino acids. DNA of the CDR3: TGTGCCAGCGGGACTAGCAACTACGAGCAGTACTTC. Residues: CASGTSNYEQYF.

The V call is TRBV27, the J call TRBJ2-3; TRBD2 matches at 7 bases. Germline V gene lookup returns CDR1 MNHEY and CDR2 SMNVEV (reference sequence). There are 15 residues in the CDR3. Germline trimming cut 4 bases from V and 0 bases from J; bases unmatched to any gene: 4. The CDR3 nucleotides read TGTGCCAGCAGTTCCCTAGCGGTGAGCACAGATACGCAGTATTTT. This translates into CASSSLAVSTDTQYF.

Notes on this clone: Different DNA sequences within this sample yield the same CDR3. The V gene is TRBV15, the J gene TRBJ1-5; TRBD1 might be the D (6 bases). The V and J ends lost 6 bases and 0 bases respectively, with 12 bases between them. This CDR3 contains 15 residues. Germline V gene sequence: CDR1 LNHNV, CDR2 YYDKDF (reference sequence). The CDR3 nucleotides are TGTGCCACCAGTCCGACAGGAAATAGCAATCAGCCCCAGCATTTT. Translating gives CATSPTGNSNQPQHF.

CDR3 amino acids: CASSAYSVGDYEQYF. The CDR3 DNA is TGTGCCAGCAGCGCCTATTCTGTGGGAGATTACGAGCAGTACTTC. The chain is built from TRBV11-1 and TRBJ2-7, with D tentatively TRBD2 (5 bases). The length of the CDR3 is 15 residues. Trimming took 5 bases from V and 4 from J, leaving 18 bases between them. In germline, CDR1 is SGHAT, CDR2 FQDESV (reference sequence).

J is TRBJ2-2 and V is TRBV11-2, with D maybe TRBD2 (5 bases). This CDR3 is 13 amino acids long. With 11 bases removed from V and 3 bases from J, the gap between germline ends came to 13 bases. Per the germline V gene, CDR1 is SGHAT and CDR2 is FQNNGV. CDR3 protein: CAVHRGYTGELFF. The CDR3 nucleotides are TGTGCCGTCCACCGGGGATACACCGGGGAGCTGTTTTTT. The full variable domain, in which reference TRBV11-2 and TRBJ2-2 provide the parts outside the CDR3, is EAGVAQSPRYKIIEKRQSVAFWCNPISGHATLYWYQQILGQGPKLLIQFQNNGVVDDSQLPKDRFSAERLKGVDSTLKIQPAKLEDSAVYLCAVHRGYTGELFFGEGSRLTVL.

The gene calls are TRBV15 and TRBJ2-3; D is undetermined. CDR3 length: 15 residues. V was shortened by 0 bases and J by 0 bases, with 7 bases between the two germline ends. Per germline, CDR1 LNHNV and CDR2 YYDKDF (reference sequence). CDR3 amino acids: CATSREVGSTDTQYF. Here the CDR3 DNA reads TGTGCCACCAGCAGAGAGGTCGGTAGCACAGATACGCAGTATTTT.

This sequence joins TRBV6-6 and TRBJ2-3; D ambiguous. The CDR3 covers 13 residues. Trimming took off 3 bases at V and 1 base at J, with 5 bases between the two ends. The germline V gene encodes CDR1 MNHNY and CDR2 SVGAGI (reference sequence). DNA for the CDR3: TGTGCCAGCAGTTATTATGGCACAGATACGCAGTATTTT. It codes for CASSYYGTDTQYF.

V and J are TRBV5-6 and TRBJ2-6; 8 bases fit TRBD2. J gave up 2 bases and V 3 bases, and 7 bases lay outside the gene matches. The CDR3 is 17 amino acids. Germline loops: CDR1 SGHDT, CDR2 YYEEEE. The CDR3: CASSSPGGAPGANVLTF. CDR3 DNA sequence: TGTGCCAGCAGCTCCCCCGGGGGGGCCCCTGGGGCCAACGTCCTGACTTTC.

Notes on this clone: Other nucleotide sequences in the sample specify the same CDR3. The chain employs TRBV25-1 and TRBJ1-2; 7 bases agree with TRBD1. The CDR3 runs to 15 residues. The V gene end was trimmed by 4 bases and the J gene end by 4 bases; junction bases not matched to a gene: 9. Germline V gene sequence: CDR1 MGHDK, CDR2 SYGVNS. In DNA form, the CDR3 reads TGTGCCAGCAGTGGCCGGGACAGAGGCCTCTATGGCTACACCTTC. Its protein product is CASSGRDRGLYGYTF.

The V gene is TRBV30, the J gene TRBJ1-1; TRBD1 might be the D (5 bases). V lost 8 bases, J lost 4 bases, and 17 bases lay in between. This CDR3 region has 13 residues. Germline-derived CDR1 and CDR2 are GTSNPN and SVGIG (reference sequence). The CDR3 region is CAASQGGGTEAFF. CDR3 coding DNA: TGTGCCGCTTCTCAGGGAGGAGGCACTGAAGCTTTCTTT.

The chain employs TRBV30 and TRBJ2-3, with D possibly matching TRBD2 (6 bases). Trimming left V 7 bases short and J 3 bases short, with 14 bases between. This CDR3 region has 13 residues. Germline CDR1 GTSNPN, CDR2 SVGIG (reference sequence). This CDR3 reads CASEGRSTDTQYF. The CDR3 DNA sequence: TGTGCCTCGGAGGGCAGGAGTACAGATACGCAGTATTTT.

The chain joins TRBV14 to TRBJ1-1, with 7 bases fitting TRBD1. The CDR3 consists of 14 residues. Per the germline V gene, CDR1 is SGHDN and CDR2 is FVKESK. With V trimmed by 3 bases and J by 11 bases, 12 bases remained unmatched. The CDR3 bases are TGTGCCAGCAGCCAGGGCCAGGGGGGCGCCCCGGCTTTCTTT. Its protein is CASSQGQGGAPAFF.

The rearrangement uses TRBV27 and TRBJ1-1; weak D call: TRBD1 (6 bases). The CDR3 sequence is 11 residues long. The germline V gene encodes CDR1 MNHEY and CDR2 SMNVEV (reference sequence). V was trimmed by 6 bases and J by 6 bases, leaving 8 bases between them. The CDR3 DNA follows: TGTGCCAGCAGCACAGGGTCTGAAGCTTTCTTT. It encodes CASSTGSEAFF.

The chain couples TRBV15 to TRBJ2-1; TRBD1 agrees at 7 bases. Germline V lookup: CDR1 LNHNV, CDR2 YYDKDF (reference sequence). The V and J ends lost 6 bases and 2 bases, in that order; junction bases with no gene match: 4. This CDR3 has 14 residues. As DNA, the CDR3 is TGTGCCACCAGGGACAGGAGGACCTACAATGAGCAGTTCTTC. Translated, it gives CATRDRRTYNEQFF.

This clone was recorded a few times. The chain has TRBV5-1 and TRBJ2-1, with TRBD2 matching over 13 bases. There are 17 residues in the CDR3. The trim removed 3 bases at V and 0 bases at J, leaving 3 bases unmatched. Germline V gene lookup returns CDR1 SGHRS and CDR2 YFSETQ. The CDR3 nucleotides are TGCGCCAGCAGCTGGGGACTAGCGGGGAGCTCCTACAATGAGCAGTTCTTC. This translates into CASSWGLAGSSYNEQFF.

The chain links TRBV6-5 to TRBJ2-5, with TRBD1 matching over 7 bases. Trimming removed 4 bases from V and 7 bases from J; junction bases left unmatched: 6. CDR3 length: 13 amino acids. Germline V gives CDR1 MNHEY, CDR2 SVGAGI. The CDR3 here is CASSSRPGGTQYF. The CDR3, as DNA: TGTGCCAGCAGTTCCCGCCCAGGGGGGACCCAGTACTTC.

V and J are TRBV11-2 and TRBJ1-2; a possible D gene is TRBD1 (6 bases). The CDR3 sequence is 16 residues long. The germline V gene has CDR1 SGHAT and CDR2 FQNNGV. Trimming pared 0 bases from V and 3 bases from J, leaving 14 bases between. DNA of the CDR3: TGTGCCAGCAGCTTAGAAAAATACGAGGGGGACTATGGCTACACCTTC. Its protein is CASSLEKYEGDYGYTF.

The chain uses TRBV5-4 and TRBJ2-7; 15 nucleotides line up with TRBD2. V was clipped by 3 bases and J by 2 bases; unmatched bases: 6. This CDR3 comprises 17 residues. From germline, CDR1 is SGHNT and CDR2 YYREEE (reference sequence). Here the CDR3 reads CASSYGTSGGPAYEQYF. The CDR3 DNA reads as TGTGCCAGCAGCTATGGGACTAGCGGGGGGCCAGCCTACGAGCAGTACTTC. The full variable domain, in which reference TRBV5-4 and TRBJ2-7 provide the parts outside the CDR3, is ETGVTQSPTHLIKTRGQQVTLRCSSQSGHNTVSWYQQALGQGPQFIFQYYREEENGRGNFPPRFSGLQFPNYSSELNVNALELDDSALYLCASSYGTSGGPAYEQYFGPGTRLTVT.

This clone showed up just once. The V and J genes are TRBV15 and TRBJ1-2, with 9 bases identical to TRBD1. J gave up 8 bases and V 1 base, and 5 bases lay outside the gene matches. Germline V gives CDR1 LNHNV, CDR2 YYDKDF (reference sequence). This CDR3 is 14 amino acids long. CDR3 loop: CATSRAGTGRGYTF. The CDR3 region has the DNA TGTGCCACCAGCAGAGCCGGGACAGGGAGAGGCTACACCTTC.

In the case of this clone: Its ends do not fully match the called genes, so a read error is possible. The genes are TRBV27 and TRBJ2-1; D is uncertain. Germline V gene sequence: CDR1 MNHEY, CDR2 SMNVEV (reference sequence). The CDR3 contains 14 residues. CDR3 sequence (DNA): TGTGCCGGCAGTTTGAGTTCATACTACAATGAGCAGTTCTTC. Its translation is CAGSLSSYYNEQFF.

This clone has a handful of counts. This sequence joins TRBV30 and TRBJ1-1; D gene uncertain. The CDR3 runs 13 residues. Trimming left V 3 bases short and J 2 bases short, with 10 bases between. Germline V gene data show CDR1 as GTSNPN and CDR2 as SVGIG (reference sequence). The chain's CDR3 is CAWSLSSNTEAFF. CDR3 DNA: TGTGCCTGGAGCCTTAGCAGCAACACTGAAGCTTTCTTT. Complete variable domain (other parts from reference TRBV30 and TRBJ1-1): SQTIHQWPATLVQPVGSPLSLECTVEGTSNPNLYWYRQAAGRGLQLLFYSVGIGQISSEVPQNLSASRPQDRQFILSSKKLLLSDSGFYLCAWSLSSNTEAFFGQGTRLTVV.

The chain joins TRBV19 to TRBJ1-2; possibly TRBD1 for D (5 bases). This CDR3 region has 16 residues. Germline V CDR1 and CDR2: LNHDA, SQIVND (reference sequence). The V end lost 3 bases, the J end lost 4 bases, and 18 bases lay between the germline ends. Here the CDR3 DNA reads TGTGCCAGTAGTATTAAGGGGAGGGTTTCACTCTATGGCTACACCTTC. Protein sequence: CASSIKGRVSLYGYTF.

The chain carries TRBV5-1 and TRBJ2-3; 12 bases map to TRBD2. The J segment lost 2 bases and the V segment lost 0 bases, leaving 1 base of the junction unmatched. The CDR3 is made up of 16 amino acids. Germline-derived CDR1 and CDR2 are SGHRS and YFSETQ. The CDR3 bases are TGCGCCAGCAGCTTGGCTAGCGGGGGGGTCACAGATACGCAGTATTTT. It encodes CASSLASGGVTDTQYF.